These 18 T cell receptor beta chains originate from one sample sequenced in a study of blood T cell repertoires in COVID-19. The assay was immunoSEQ multiplex PCR, and TCRdb's table has in-frame clones only and misses some. The data contain about 64,000 clones, 81% of them singletons. Sequencing was performed on peripheral blood. The source is an elderly man with acute or convalescent COVID-19.

J is TRBJ1-2 and V is TRBV9, with a weak D call TRBD1 (6 bases). The length of the CDR3 is 13 residues. Trimming stripped 0 bases from V and 4 bases from J, with 7 bases between. Germline CDR1 is SGDLS and CDR2 is YYNGEE. CDR3 amino acids: CASSVDRAYGYTF. CDR3 nucleotide sequence: TGTGCCAGCAGCGTAGACAGGGCCTATGGCTACACCTTC.

V is TRBV2 and J is TRBJ2-1, with TRBD2 matching over 8 bases. With V trimmed by 6 bases and J by 6 bases, 10 bases remained unmatched. The CDR3 has 15 amino acids. Germline CDR1 reads SNHLY; CDR2 reads FYNNEI. CDR3 residues: CASSRDSGDINEQFF. For the CDR3, the DNA is TGTGCCAGCAGCCGGGATAGCGGGGACATCAATGAGCAGTTCTTC.

The chain links TRBV19 to TRBJ2-5, with 8 bases aligning to TRBD1. The CDR3 is 16 residues long. V lost 5 bases to trimming and J lost 5 bases; unmatched junction nucleotides: 13. The germline CDR1 and CDR2 sequences are LNHDA and SQIVND (reference sequence). The CDR3 reads CASSPIDRGSRETQYF. CDR3 DNA sequence: TGTGCCAGTAGTCCCATAGACAGGGGATCTCGGGAGACCCAGTACTTC.

This clone showed up just once. The chain combines TRBV6-5 with TRBJ1-3; tentative D call: TRBD1 (6 bases). This CDR3 is built from 16 residues. Trimming cost V 2 bases and J 2 bases, with 13 bases left between them. Germline loops: CDR1 MNHEY, CDR2 SVGAGI. The CDR3 nucleotides are TGTGCCAGCAGTTACGGTATGCGGGGGCCTGGAAACACCATATATTTT. Its translation is CASSYGMRGPGNTIYF.

This chain's CDR3 is CASSPPGTGTDAGNSPLHF. DNA of the CDR3: TGCGCCAGCAGTCCTCCCGGGACAGGGACTGATGCAGGAAATTCACCCCTCCACTTT. This chain links TRBV23-1 with TRBJ1-6, with 9 bases lining up with TRBD1. TRBV23-1 is an open reading frame whose function is uncertain. This CDR3 is 19 amino acids long. V was clipped by 4 bases and J by 7 bases; unmatched bases: 17.

The chain has TRBV5-6 and TRBJ1-5; tentatively, D is TRBD1 (5 bases). V lost 1 base and J 5 bases, leaving 7 bases between the germline ends. In germline, CDR1 is SGHDT, CDR2 YYEEEE. CDR3 length: 13 amino acids. The CDR3 DNA sequence: TGTGCCAGCAGCTTGTGGGGCGATCAGCCCCAGCATTTT. This translates into CASSLWGDQPQHF. The variable domain in full, completed from reference TRBV5-6 and TRBJ1-5, reads DAGVTQSPTHLIKTRGQQVTLRCSPKSGHDTVSWYQQALGQGPQFIFQYYEEEERQRGNFPDRFSGHQFPNYSSELNVNALLLGDSALYLCASSLWGDQPQHFGDGTRLSIL.

This chain connects TRBV2 to TRBJ1-4; 8 bases line up with TRBD1. CDR1 and CDR2 from the germline V gene are SNHLY and FYNNEI. The CDR3 length is 14 residues. Trimming at V came to 5 bases and at J to 7 bases, leaving 6 bases not matched to a gene. Here the CDR3 reads CASSRQGISEKLFF. For the CDR3, the DNA is TGTGCCAGCAGTCGACAGGGGATCAGTGAAAAACTGTTTTTT.

The chain couples TRBV2 to TRBJ1-2; TRBD1 is a possible D gene (6 bases). The CDR3 sequence is 13 residues long. The ends were cut back, 1 base at V and 8 bases at J, with 11 bases in the middle. Germline-derived CDR1 and CDR2 are SNHLY and FYNNEI. CDR3 loop: CASSEDGGLGYTF. CDR3 DNA: TGTGCCAGCAGTGAAGATGGGGGCCTGGGCTACACCTTC.

The CDR3 DNA is TGTGCCAGTACCCCCCAGGATGGGTCGGATGGCTACACCTTC. This codes for CASTPQDGSDGYTF. The chain combines TRBV19 with TRBJ1-2; no clear D gene. The CDR3 covers 14 residues. Trimming took 7 bases from V and 6 from J, leaving 18 bases between them. Germline CDR1 is LNHDA and CDR2 is SQIVND (reference sequence).

The J gene is TRBJ1-5, the V gene TRBV5-5; 8 bases match TRBD1. V lost 1 base to trimming and J lost 0 bases; unmatched junction nucleotides: 6. Germline V gene sequence: CDR1 SGHKS, CDR2 YYEKEE (reference sequence). The CDR3 is 17 residues long. The CDR3 DNA reads as TGTGCCAGCAGCTTGAACCCGACAGGGGTTAGCAATCAGCCCCAGCATTTT. Translated: CASSLNPTGVSNQPQHF.

This clone was counted once. V usage is TRBV25-1 and J usage is TRBJ1-6; 7 nucleotides match TRBD1. Looked up from germline, CDR1 is MGHDK and CDR2 is SYGVNS. V lost 7 bases and J lost 7; bases outside the gene matches: 7. The CDR3 has 14 amino acids. The CDR3 coding sequence is TGTGCCAGCACTCCGGGACAGAAAAATTCACCCCTCCACTTT. As protein: CASTPGQKNSPLHF.

This chain's CDR3 is CSVNLASSYNEQFF. CDR3 in DNA: TGCAGCGTTAACCTAGCATCCTCCTACAATGAGCAGTTCTTC. V gene TRBV29-1 combines with J gene TRBJ2-1, with a tentative D call TRBD2 (5 bases). V was clipped by 5 bases and J by 0 bases, with 11 bases between them. Germline CDR1 and CDR2: SQVTM and ANQGSEA. CDR3 length: 14 residues.

This clone was detected once. J is TRBJ1-5 and V is TRBV5-8; D is undetermined. This CDR3 spans 12 amino acids. Germline CDR1 reads SGHTS; CDR2 reads YDEGEE. The V end lost 4 bases, the J end lost 4 bases, and 6 bases lay between the germline ends. CDR3 nucleotides: TGTGCCAGCAGCATCAGTAATCAGCCCCAGCATTTT. The encoded protein is CASSISNQPQHF. The entire variable domain, with the rest obtained from reference TRBV5-8 and TRBJ1-5, is as follows: EAGVTQSPTHLIKTRGQQATLRCSPISGHTSVYWYQQALGLGLQFLLWYDEGEERNRGNFPPRFSGRQFPNYSSELNVNALELEDSALYLCASSISNQPQHFGDGTRLSIL.

This sequence joins TRBV9 and TRBJ2-3; 8 nucleotides align to TRBD2. V shed 4 bases and J 3 bases; nucleotides not matched to a gene: 7. The CDR3 spans 15 residues. Germline CDR1 is SGDLS and CDR2 is YYNGEE. This chain's CDR3 is CASSTGGAGTDTQYF. CDR3 nucleotide sequence: TGTGCCAGCAGCACCGGGGGGGCCGGGACAGATACGCAGTATTTT.

The genes are TRBV5-4 and TRBJ2-1, with TRBD2 matching 9 bases. CDR1 and CDR2 (germline): SGHNT, YYREEE (reference sequence). The CDR3 extends over 18 amino acids. Losses at the gene ends were 0 bases for V and 7 bases for J; bases not matched to a gene: 14. The CDR3 nucleotides are TGTGCCAGCAGCTTGGCTGGCGCGGGGGGGCCAGATAAGAATGAGCAGTTCTTC. Amino acid sequence: CASSLAGAGGPDKNEQFF.

This clone was seen only a few times. The chain couples TRBV14 to TRBJ1-2; no clear D. Trimming took off 1 base at V and 5 bases at J, with 8 bases between the two ends. The germline V gene has CDR1 SGHDN and CDR2 FVKESK. The CDR3 spans 13 residues. The CDR3 sequence is CASSQGLWYGYTF. The CDR3 nucleotides read TGTGCCAGCAGCCAAGGACTCTGGTATGGCTACACCTTC.

J is TRBJ2-7 and V is TRBV30, with 9 bases matching TRBD2. V shed 5 bases, J shed 1 base, and the junction held 6 bases outside the gene matches. This CDR3 contains 14 residues. Germline V gene data show CDR1 as GTSNPN and CDR2 as SVGIG (reference sequence). The CDR3 bases are TGTGCCTGGGCCGCGGGGGGGCAGTCCTACGAGCAGTACTTC. Its translation is CAWAAGGQSYEQYF.

The gene calls are TRBV4-2 and TRBJ2-3; D may be TRBD2 (5 bases). The CDR3 runs 13 residues. V lost 4 bases to trimming and J lost 10 bases, with 15 bases between them. Per germline, CDR1 LGHNA and CDR2 YNFKEQ. The DNA of the CDR3 is TGTGCCAGCAGCCCCGAGGGAGCCCCACCGCAGTATTTT. Protein product: CASSPEGAPPQYF.